What follows are 22 T cell receptor beta chains derived from one specimen sequenced in a study of blood T cell repertoires in COVID-19. Measured with immunoSEQ multiplex PCR; TCRdb has only the in-frame clones, and not every one. The sample lists tens of thousands of clones, just over 90% occurring once. The sample comprised peripheral blood. The receptors were gathered from a man between 60 and 70 years old with acute or convalescent COVID-19.

The chain links TRBV5-1 to TRBJ1-2; TRBD1 agrees at 10 bases. Per germline, CDR1 SGHRS and CDR2 YFSETQ. V lost 2 bases, J lost 4 bases, and 11 bases stayed unmatched. This CDR3 contains 17 residues. The CDR3 coding sequence is TGCGCCAGCAGCTTTCCCTCGACAGGGGGCTTAGGCTATGGCTACACCTTC. It specifies CASSFPSTGGLGYGYTF.

V and J are TRBV19 and TRBJ2-1; D is unclear. The CDR3 loop spans 15 amino acids. Trimming shortened V by 0 bases and J by 0 bases, and 6 bases separated the two germline ends. The germline V gene has CDR1 LNHDA and CDR2 SQIVND (reference sequence). The CDR3 sequence: CASSIEAGSYNEQFF. DNA for the CDR3: TGTGCCAGTAGTATAGAAGCAGGCTCCTACAATGAGCAGTTCTTC.

J is TRBJ1-3 and V is TRBV3-1 (or the pseudogene TRBV3-2); no reliable D call. The CDR3 runs to 16 residues. V was cut by 5 bases and J by 0 bases, with 14 bases left in between. The germline V gene encodes CDR1 LGHDT and CDR2 YNNKEL (reference sequence). CDR3 sequence: CASSFSQTNSGNTIYF. CDR3 in DNA: TGTGCCAGCAGCTTTAGCCAGACCAACTCTGGAAACACCATATATTTT.

This chain uses TRBV24-1 with TRBJ2-2, with unresolved D. The CDR3 runs to 15 residues. The V end lost 3 bases, the J end lost 4 bases, and 11 bases lay between the germline ends. The germline V gene has CDR1 KGHDR and CDR2 SFDVKD. This CDR3 is CATSDAPTGTGELFF. CDR3 DNA: TGTGCCACCAGTGATGCTCCAACCGGCACCGGGGAGCTGTTTTTT.

The chain uses TRBV4-2 and TRBJ2-3; TRBD1 agrees at 8 bases. The CDR3 length is 14 residues. The germline CDR1 and CDR2 sequences are LGHNA and YNFKEQ. The V gene end was trimmed by 4 bases and the J gene end by 6 bases; junction bases not matched to a gene: 6. The CDR3, as DNA: TGTGCCAGCAGCCGGGGCAGGGGGCTGGATACGCAGTATTTT. Amino acid sequence: CASSRGRGLDTQYF.

J is TRBJ2-7 and V is TRBV29-1, with 7 bases that match TRBD1. This CDR3 has 14 amino acids. CDR1 SQVTM and CDR2 ANQGSEA come from the germline V gene. J lost 2 bases, V lost 7 bases, and 11 bases had no gene match. CDR3: CSASDRADTYEQYF. In DNA, the CDR3 is TGCAGCGCGTCCGACAGGGCAGACACCTACGAGCAGTACTTC.

Only one count was recorded for this clone. This chain connects TRBV18 to TRBJ1-1; D perhaps matches TRBD1 (5 bases). The CDR3 sequence is 13 residues long. Between the trimmed V and J ends, which lost 6 bases and 1 base, there was a span of 9 bases. Germline CDR1 KGHSH, CDR2 LQKENI. CDR3 DNA: TGTGCCAGCTCGCAGACAGCGAACACTGAAGCTTTCTTT. Protein sequence: CASSQTANTEAFF. The full variable domain, completed using reference TRBV18 and TRBJ1-1, is NAGVMQNPRHLVRRRGQEARLRCSPMKGHSHVYWYRQLPEEGLKFMVYLQKENIIDESGMPKERFSAEFPKEGPSILRIQQVVRGDSAAYFCASSQTANTEAFFGQGTRLTVV.

The chain combines TRBV5-1 with TRBJ1-2; D is uncertain. Germline V lookup: CDR1 SGHRS, CDR2 YFSETQ. This CDR3 has 15 residues. Trimming removed 4 bases at V and 8 bases at J, with 21 bases between. The CDR3 nucleotides are TGCGCCAGCAGCAAGGACGGAGCGATAACGGGAGGCTACACCTTC. Its protein is CASSKDGAITGGYTF. Full variable domain (outside the CDR3, taken from reference TRBV5-1 and TRBJ1-2): KAGVTQTPRYLIKTRGQQVTLSCSPISGHRSVSWYQQTPGQGLQFLFEYFSETQRNKGNFPGRFSGRQFSNSRSEMNVSTLELGDSALYLCASSKDGAITGGYTFGSGTRLTVV.

The CDR3 sequence: CASSPIQLAGGDEQYF. CDR3 bases: TGTGCCAGCAGCCCGATCCAGCTAGCGGGAGGTGACGAGCAGTACTTC. V is TRBV27 and J is TRBJ2-7, with 11 bases matching TRBD2. In germline, CDR1 is MNHEY, CDR2 SMNVEV (reference sequence). The CDR3 has 16 amino acids. V lost 6 bases to trimming and J lost 5 bases; unmatched junction nucleotides: 12.

The J gene is TRBJ2-7, the V gene TRBV13, with D possibly being TRBD2 (6 bases). The CDR3 is made up of 14 amino acids. Per germline, CDR1 PRHDT and CDR2 FYEKMQ (reference sequence). V was trimmed by 3 bases and J by 6 bases, leaving 15 bases between them. This CDR3 is CASSLGGRVAEQYF. The DNA for the CDR3 is TGTGCCAGCAGCTTGGGAGGAAGGGTAGCCGAGCAGTACTTC.

V is TRBV4-2 and J is TRBJ2-4, with D perhaps matching TRBD2 (5 bases). The CDR3 contains 17 residues. The V gene's germline CDR1 is LGHNA and CDR2 YNFKEQ. V gave up 0 bases and J gave up 1 base, with 13 bases separating them. This chain's CDR3 is CASSQDPGSRAKNIQYF. The CDR3 DNA reads TGTGCCAGCAGCCAAGATCCGGGGAGTAGGGCCAAAAACATTCAGTACTTC.

The CDR3 region has the DNA TGTGCCAGCAGCAGCGGTAAGCAGTTCTTC. It specifies CASSSGKQFF. The chain carries TRBV7-8 and TRBJ2-1; D perhaps matches TRBD2 (5 bases). The CDR3 covers 10 residues. The germline V and J ends were trimmed by 5 bases and 11 bases, with 7 bases remaining between them. CDR1 and CDR2 (germline): SGHVS, FQNEAQ. Filled out from reference TRBV7-8 and TRBJ2-1, the complete variable domain reads GAGVSQSPRYKVAKRGQDVALRCDPISGHVSLFWYQQALGQGPEFLTYFQNEAQLDKSGLPSDRFFAERPEGSVSTLKIQRTQQEDSAVYLCASSSGKQFFGPGTRLTVL.

The chain is built from TRBV9 and TRBJ2-7, with D perhaps TRBD1 (6 bases). The V gene lost 0 bases and the J gene lost 2 bases, with 12 bases spanning the gap. The CDR3 totals 15 residues. Germline V gene lookup returns CDR1 SGDLS and CDR2 YYNGEE. CDR3: CASSVGDTPTYEQYV. Written as DNA, the CDR3 is TGTGCCAGCAGCGTAGGGGACACTCCGACCTACGAGCAGTACGTC.

This clone was picked up a small number of times. This sequence joins TRBV7-2 and TRBJ2-7, with D possibly matching TRBD2 (6 bases). This CDR3 has 14 amino acids. Looked up from germline, CDR1 is SGHTA and CDR2 is FQGNSA. Trimming took off 4 bases at V and 5 bases at J, with 15 bases between the two ends. As DNA, the CDR3 is TGTGCCAGCAGCTCACCTCGGTCGGGGGACGAGCAGTACTTC. The encoded protein is CASSSPRSGDEQYF.

The CDR3 DNA reads TGCGCCAGCAGCCCGGGAGGCAGGACTACCTACGAGCAGTACTTC. Its translation: CASSPGGRTTYEQYF. This chain links TRBV5-1 with TRBJ2-7; 7 positions match TRBD2. Germline V gene data show CDR1 as SGHRS and CDR2 as YFSETQ. J was trimmed by 2 bases and V by 4 bases; bases with no gene match: 9. The CDR3 runs to 15 residues.

The chain combines TRBV19 with TRBJ1-1; TRBD1 matches 7 bases. Germline V gives CDR1 LNHDA, CDR2 SQIVND (reference sequence). After removal of 5 bases from V and 5 bases from J, the junction contained 5 bases not matched to a gene. This CDR3 comprises 13 residues. This CDR3 is CASSYDRVTEAFF. CDR3 bases: TGTGCCAGTAGTTACGACAGGGTAACTGAAGCTTTCTTT.

The chain is built from TRBV29-1 and TRBJ1-2, with D possibly being TRBD1 (5 bases). With 3 bases removed from V and 2 bases from J, the gap between germline ends came to 16 bases. This CDR3 spans 15 amino acids. From germline, CDR1 is SQVTM and CDR2 ANQGSEA. CDR3 loop: CSVDVGGETNYGYTF. The CDR3 DNA sequence: TGCAGCGTTGACGTGGGGGGGGAGACAAACTATGGCTACACCTTC. The whole variable domain, filled in from reference TRBV29-1 and TRBJ1-2, reads SAVISQKPSRDICQRGTSLTIQCQVDSQVTMMFWYRQQPGQSLTLIATANQGSEATYESGFVIDKFPISRPNLTFSTLTVSNMSPEDSSIYLCSVDVGGETNYGYTFGSGTRLTVV.

The chain carries TRBV7-9 and TRBJ2-1; 10 nucleotides agree with TRBD1. V gave up 6 bases and J gave up 4 bases; unmatched junction bases: 6. This CDR3 comprises 15 residues. CDR1 is SEHNR and CDR2 is FQNEAQ in the germline V gene (reference sequence). CDR3 coding DNA: TGTGCCAGCAGATTACCGGGACAGGGGTACAATGAGCAGTTCTTC. Protein: CASRLPGQGYNEQFF.

V is TRBV29-1 and J is TRBJ1-2; a possible D gene is TRBD1 (6 bases). CDR1 SQVTM and CDR2 ANQGSEA come from the germline V gene. The CDR3 is 11 residues long. The V and J ends lost 5 bases and 7 bases respectively, with 11 bases between them. The CDR3 loop reads CSVLQGFGYTF. The CDR3 DNA reads TGCAGCGTTTTACAGGGTTTTGGCTACACCTTC. The full variable domain, rest sourced from reference TRBV29-1 and TRBJ1-2, is SAVISQKPSRDICQRGTSLTIQCQVDSQVTMMFWYRQQPGQSLTLIATANQGSEATYESGFVIDKFPISRPNLTFSTLTVSNMSPEDSSIYLCSVLQGFGYTFGSGTRLTVV.

This rearrangement joins TRBV24-1 to TRBJ2-1; TRBD1 matches at 7 bases. Trimming removed 3 bases from V and 12 bases from J; junction bases left unmatched: 7. The CDR3 is 13 amino acids. CDR1 and CDR2 from the germline V gene are KGHDR and SFDVKD. CDR3 sequence (DNA): TGTGCCACCAGTGATGGTGGGTGGGACAGGCAGTTCTTC. Translated, it gives CATSDGGWDRQFF.

The V call is TRBV7-9, the J call TRBJ2-5; a weak D match, TRBD2 (6 bases). The CDR3 has 14 amino acids. Trimming removed 3 bases from V and 4 bases from J, with 12 bases in between. CDR1 is SEHNR, CDR2 FQNEAQ, per germline (reference sequence). CDR3 protein: CASSFEGRRETQYF. CDR3 coding DNA: TGTGCCAGCAGCTTTGAAGGGAGGCGAGAGACCCAGTACTTC.

The CDR3 DNA is TGTGCCAGCAGCCAAACTAGCGGAGGGGATGAGCAGTTCTTC. Translation gives CASSQTSGGDEQFF. The chain carries TRBV3-1 (or the pseudogene TRBV3-2) and TRBJ2-1; 8 bases are a match to TRBD2. This CDR3 comprises 14 residues. V shed 2 bases and J 8 bases; nucleotides not matched to a gene: 5. Looked up from germline, CDR1 is LGHDT and CDR2 is YNNKEL (reference sequence).